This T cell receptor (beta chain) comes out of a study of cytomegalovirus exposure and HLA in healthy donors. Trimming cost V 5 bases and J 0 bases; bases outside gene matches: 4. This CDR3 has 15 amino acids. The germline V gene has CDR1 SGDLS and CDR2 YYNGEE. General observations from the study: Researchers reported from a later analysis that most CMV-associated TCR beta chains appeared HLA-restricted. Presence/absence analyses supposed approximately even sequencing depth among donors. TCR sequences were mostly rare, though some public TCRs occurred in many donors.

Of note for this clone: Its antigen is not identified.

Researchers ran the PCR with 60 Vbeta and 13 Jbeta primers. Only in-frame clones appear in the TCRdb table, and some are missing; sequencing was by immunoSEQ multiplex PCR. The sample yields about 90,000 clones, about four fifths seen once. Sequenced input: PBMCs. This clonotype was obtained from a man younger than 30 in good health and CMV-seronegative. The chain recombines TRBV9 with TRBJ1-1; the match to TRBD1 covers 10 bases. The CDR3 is CASRETGGLNTEAFF. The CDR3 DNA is TGTGCCAGCAGAGAGACAGGGGGCCTGAACACTGAAGCTTTCTTT.